This T cell receptor (beta chain) comes out of a study of cytomegalovirus exposure and HLA in healthy donors listed by TCRdb under 2017. Turning to the overall study: An earlier analysis of approximately 640 of the donors reported approximately 290 Gb of sequence data and 117 million unique TCR beta sequences from about 179 million T cells. Of the roughly 400 genotyped donors, roughly 80% fell in the genetic ancestry cluster associated with self-reported Caucasian donors. A later analysis re-analyzed previously published TCR beta repertoires from roughly 600 donors and added high-resolution HLA genotyping to study TCR occurrence patterns. A later genetic analysis took genome-wide SNP genotypes for about 55% of the 666 donors and used that subset as a discovery cohort. The later analysis used no new phenotypic data to find candidate immune exposures, relying instead on TCR beta sequences and their occurrence across donors. All discovery cohort repertoires had been generated using a single sequencing platform. An earlier analysis of 587 of the donors used high-throughput TCR beta sequencing to judge whether each TCR beta V gene segment behaved as functional or pseudogenic. A handful of DR-DQ haplotypes were handled as single units for association and clustering because linkage in the cohort was strong. To predict cytomegalovirus infection status, the study combined high-throughput TCR immunosequencing, statistical association of individual TCRs with disease status, and machine learning. The study aimed to test whether cataloging public T cell receptors could reveal signatures of past pathogen exposure. About 300 gigabases of sequencing data and tens of millions of unique TCR sequences were included in an early release covering about 700 HLA-typed donors. In addition to the first cohort of hundreds of subjects, a separate validation cohort of about 120 different subjects was used. The study used immunosequencing to profile the T cell repertoires of around 600 subjects and linked those repertoires to cytomegalovirus serostatus. The number of typed donors differed by locus: about 629-640 for A, B, C, DRB1 and DQB1; 500 to 550 for DQA1; approximately 600 for DPA1; and around 490 for DPB1. Donor age, sex, ethnicity and CMV serostatus were compiled alongside the repertoire data. Among 398 genotyped donors of the cohort, an average of approximately 240,000 unique TCR beta nucleotide sequences was sequenced per donor, of which roughly 17% were non-productive. Class I and class II HLA loci were covered by the typing at four-digit resolution.

Study-wide findings and limitations: Several of the top co-occurrence clusters appeared to be linked to parvovirus B19, influenza, CMV and Epstein-Barr virus, according to a later analysis. A later analysis found that TCR association rates varied across HLA loci, with DRB1 alleles showing the most associated TCRs and HLA-C alleles the fewest. In an earlier analysis of around 500 of the donors, most TCR beta V segments appeared in productive rearrangements about 90% or about 30% of the time, broadly matching IMGT annotations. In vitro tests confirmed that a few of the cytomegalovirus-associated TCR beta chains recognize cytomegalovirus antigens. In this cohort, only TCR beta chains were sequenced, and detectable features were limited by the absence of alpha or paired-chain data. Compared with equally common non-associated chains, HLA-associated TCR beta chains in a later analysis were more clonally expanded and had lower generation probabilities. V-gene and J-gene trimming of TCR beta chains was associated with a missense DCLRE1C variant in a later genetic analysis, and the association was replicated in an independent cohort. A further reported finding was that TCR beta sequences accurately predicted the HLA-A and HLA-B alleles for most subjects in the first cohort. In a later analysis, around 17,000 TCR beta sequences were associated with specific HLA alleles at a false discovery rate of 0.05. A total of 150 or so TCR beta chains were listed by the study as associated with cytomegalovirus. Presence/absence analyses assumed roughly uniform sequencing depth across donors, an assumption that may not hold. The classifier was reported to diagnose cytomegalovirus status with high specificity and sensitivity in both the original and validation cohorts. In a later genetic analysis, fewer N-insertions in productive TCRs were reported among donors in an Asian-associated ancestry cluster than the approximately 630-donor mean. The earlier analysis of approximately 590 of the donors excluded approximately 17 rarely observed V segments, including chromosome 9 orphons, because counts were too low. Most TCR sequences were seen in very few donors, while some public TCRs were found in many individuals. In a later analysis, most CMV-associated TCR beta chains were found to appear HLA-restricted, with HLA associations seemingly driven largely by CMV exposure. The 87-base-pair reads could not distinguish some IMGT-functional V segments, including TRBV6-2 and TRBV6-3, so those segments were excluded. Because HLA typing was missing for some donors at each locus, association tests included only the typed subset. When HLA alleles, especially DR and DQ, strongly co-occurred, attributing TCR associations to individual alleles was difficult. It was suggested by the authors that the approach could potentially be generalized to other disease states and immunological phenotypes. Correlated functional status among segregating V segments might be attributable to linkage disequilibrium, but an unknown experimental factor could not be ruled out. CMV serostatus was the only immune exposure information available for the cohort. A cluster of highly shared sequence variants was judged likely to be a technical artifact of the sequencing pipeline.

In its sample, this clone was seen a few times. Its antigen is not yet known. Nothing much larger sits one base from this clone, and base qualities are not available. The cohort consisted of 666 healthy bone marrow donors. At the time of sampling, every cohort member was nominally healthy, though immune exposures that went unrecorded were likely present. The donor tested CMV seronegative and was one of the 352 seronegative cohort members. A peripheral blood sample was collected from each donor, and TCR beta sequencing was performed on peripheral blood mononuclear cells. The Qiagen DNeasy Blood Extraction Kit was used to extract genomic DNA from the blood cell samples. The CDR3 starts with the cysteine, ends with the phenylalanine, and has 14 residues. Only CDR3 DNA is held: 42 bases, read in frame from base 1. Ends trimmed: V by 4 bases, J by 4 bases; bases unmatched to a gene: 9. Per the germline V gene (reference sequence), GTSNPN is the CDR1 and SVGIG is the CDR2.

The receptor library was made with the immunoSEQ multiplex PCR assay. The multiplex PCR relied on a mix of 60 forward primers for TCR Vbeta segments and 13 reverse primers for TCR Jbeta segments. A multiplex PCR assay on genomic DNA amplified the CDR3 region of rearranged TCR beta genes. On the Illumina HiSeq System, the amplified TCR beta libraries were sequenced as 87-base-pair reads. In the original analysis: A later analysis tallied about 77 million unique TCR beta chains across the 610 or so repertoires, and about 10 million of those chains were shared by two or more donors. A nearest-neighbor algorithm error-corrected the raw reads and collapsed the reads into unique sequences, merging closely related sequences to remove PCR and sequencing errors. To assign V, D and J gene segments, CDR3 sequences were aligned to IMGT reference sequences. For a sequence to be retained, at least a six-nucleotide match to both a V gene segment and a J gene segment was required. A rearrangement counted as productive if the CDR3 had no stop codons and remained in frame with V and J, and every other rearrangement counted as non-productive. CDR3 was defined by IMGT convention, running from the second conserved V-encoded cysteine to the conserved J-encoded phenylalanine. The earlier analysis of about 530 of the donors excluded any sequence lacking an unambiguous match to a single V gene segment. An earlier analysis of almost 600 of the donors classified V segments as functional when productive rearrangements were above 56.7% and as segregating when the standard deviation between donors was above 5%. To diagnose cytomegalovirus status from the catalog of TCR beta chain sequences, a statistical classification framework was built. In a later analysis, V and J genes were assigned by comparing TCR nucleotide sequences against IMGT/GENE-DB human TR gene sequences. A later analysis assigned CDR3 sequences and most-parsimonious VDJ recombination scenarios with the TCRdist pipeline. A later analysis defined each TCR beta chain by its CDR3 amino acid sequence plus V-gene family, and excluded reads lacking a unique V-gene family. To address suspected cross-contamination and a sequencing artifact, a later analysis removed several hundred highly shared, low-generation-probability nucleotide sequences. A later analysis calculated a clonal expansion index for each public chain from normalized within-repertoire ranks of inferred template counts. Generation probabilities in a later analysis came from a VDJ recombination model fitted to out-of-frame rearrangements, and those results were checked against IGoR. A later analysis scored TCR-TCR, TCR-HLA and TCR-CMV co-occurrence with hypergeometric tests, applying a repertoire-size bias correction to TCR pairs. False discovery rates were estimated in a later analysis by permuting HLA or CMV assignments 20 times. In a later analysis, co-occurring TCRs were grouped with DBSCAN, and TCRdist sequence similarity was added when clustering was performed within HLA-allele-positive subsets. For co-occurrence clustering, repertoires with fewer than 30,000 or more than 120,000 public chains were excluded, along with five repertoires with anomalous nucleotide sharing. The source is immuneACCESS, and TCRdb retained only in-frame sequences with V and J called. Part of the clones is not carried over; for the studies checked, unresolved V genes explain less than half of this, and the remainder is unexplained. That table supplies the V and J calls and clone size; D and trimming were determined from the DNA. The sample table holds some 150,000 clones, of which approximately 79% were seen once. The ten largest clones represent 2.9% of the sample.

The chain was built from TRBV30 and TRBJ1-1; 7 nucleotides in the junction match TRBD1. Sequenced: PBMCs. This TCR was recovered from a woman in her 30s in good health and CMV-seronegative. The CDR3 is CAWTGRGRGTEAFF. Here is the DNA: TGTGCCTGGACGGGTAGGGGGCGCGGCACTGAAGCTTTCTTT.